Following are 10 T cell receptor beta chains from one sample sequenced in a study of OX40 agonist ivuxolimab in advanced cancers. Produced via immunoSEQ multiplex PCR; TCRdb's table is partial and in-frame only. This repertoire shows roughly 66,000 clones, 83% found once; its top ten account for approximately 2.3%. The sample consisted of CD4+ or CD8+ T cells sorted from blood, taken in a trial of the OX40 agonist ivuxolimab. The receptors shown here come from an adult with an advanced solid tumor such as melanoma, head and neck, liver or kidney cancer.

V usage is TRBV14 and J usage is TRBJ1-4; 7 bases are shared with TRBD1. Germline V lookup: CDR1 SGHDN, CDR2 FVKESK. The CDR3 is made up of 20 amino acids. The V and J ends lost 2 bases and 8 bases, in that order; junction bases with no gene match: 23. In DNA form, the CDR3 reads TGTGCCAGCAGCCAACACGTGTTAAGGACAGGAGGGGCCCTTGGAGAAAAACTGTTTTTT. This encodes CASSQHVLRTGGALGEKLFF.

V is TRBV30 and J is TRBJ2-3, with unresolved D. Per germline, CDR1 GTSNPN and CDR2 SVGIG (reference sequence). Trimming took off 0 bases at V and 6 bases at J, with 10 bases between the two ends. This CDR3 region has 13 residues. CDR3 DNA sequence: TGTGCCTGGAGTGTACGTGGTGCGGATACGCAGTATTTT. Protein sequence: CAWSVRGADTQYF.

J is TRBJ2-3 and V is TRBV19; D is possibly TRBD2 (6 bases). The CDR3 consists of 15 residues. V dropped 3 bases and J dropped 4 bases, with 14 bases sitting between them. The germline V gene has CDR1 LNHDA and CDR2 SQIVND (reference sequence). CDR3 bases: TGTGCCAGTAGTATGGTCCCCGGGAGATCAGATACGCAGTATTTT. Translating it yields CASSMVPGRSDTQYF. The full variable domain, with the rest looked up from reference TRBV19 and TRBJ2-3, is DGGITQSPKYLFRKEGQNVTLSCEQNLNHDAMYWYRQDPGQGLRLIYYSQIVNDFQKGDIAEGYSVSREKKESFPLTVTSAQKNPTAFYLCASSMVPGRSDTQYFGPGTRLTVL.

The genes are TRBV5-1 and TRBJ2-7, with TRBD1 matching 9 bases. With 4 bases clipped from V and 5 bases from J, the junction kept 7 bases outside the gene matches. Germline assignment: CDR1 SGHRS and CDR2 YFSETQ. The CDR3 runs 14 residues. Here the CDR3 reads CASSLGTGQHEQYF. Here the CDR3 DNA reads TGCGCCAGCAGCCTAGGGACAGGGCAGCACGAGCAGTACTTC.

This clone came up once. The chain recombines TRBV13 with TRBJ2-7; TRBD2 aligns across 13 bases. Germline assignment: CDR1 PRHDT and CDR2 FYEKMQ (reference sequence). The CDR3 has 14 amino acids. V gave up 6 bases and J gave up 6 bases; unmatched junction bases: 5. The CDR3 coding sequence is TGTGCCAGCAGATTTCGACTAGCGGGAGGCGAGCAGTACTTC. It encodes CASRFRLAGGEQYF.

The chain recombines TRBV5-1 with TRBJ2-1, with TRBD2 matching over 9 bases. Losses at the gene ends were 0 bases for V and 9 bases for J; bases not matched to a gene: 13. Germline V gene lookup returns CDR1 SGHRS and CDR2 YFSETQ. The CDR3 totals 17 residues. CDR3 protein: CASSLAGGRAFLGEQFF. The CDR3 bases are TGCGCCAGCAGCTTGGCCGGCGGGAGGGCCTTTCTGGGTGAGCAGTTCTTC.

This chain links TRBV18 with TRBJ2-6; maybe TRBD1 (5 bases). The CDR3 length is 16 residues. Between the trimmed V and J ends, which lost 4 bases and 0 bases, there was a span of 10 bases. Germline CDR1 and CDR2: KGHSH and LQKENI. The DNA for the CDR3 is TGTGCCAGCTCACTGCGACAGACCTCTGGGGCCAACGTCCTGACTTTC. As protein: CASSLRQTSGANVLTF.

V usage is TRBV21-1 and J usage is TRBJ2-3; the listed D gene, TRBD1, was not tested against the DNA. TRBV21-1 counts as a pseudogene. This CDR3 is built from 15 residues. CDR3 protein: CASSKDEQITDTQYF. DNA of the CDR3: TGTGCCAGCAGCAAAGACGAACAGATTACAGATACGCAGTATTTT.

This chain links TRBV7-9 with TRBJ2-1, with D unresolved. The CDR3 length is 14 residues. The V end lost 4 bases, the J end lost 4 bases, and 11 bases lay between the germline ends. Germline lookup yields CDR1 SEHNR and CDR2 FQNEAQ (reference sequence). The CDR3, as DNA: TGTGCCAGCAGCTCCCTTCGGGCTTACAATGAGCAGTTCTTC. Protein sequence: CASSSLRAYNEQFF. Variable domain in full (rest from reference TRBV7-9 and TRBJ2-1): DTGVSQNPRHKITKRGQNVTFRCDPISEHNRLYWYRQTLGQGPEFLTYFQNEAQLEKSRLLSDRFSAERPKGSFSTLEIQRTEQGDSAMYLCASSSLRAYNEQFFGPGTRLTVL.

CDR3 sequence: CASRQLGSYNEQFF. In DNA form, the CDR3 reads TGTGCCAGCAGACAGTTAGGGTCATACAATGAGCAGTTCTTC. The chain has TRBV6-5 and TRBJ2-1; no reliable D call. CDR3 length: 14 residues. The V gene lost 6 bases and the J gene lost 4 bases, with 13 bases spanning the gap. Germline V gene sequence: CDR1 MNHEY, CDR2 SVGAGI.